Listed here is a single T cell receptor beta chain. Antigen specificity is unknown. CDR1 is SGHNT and CDR2 is YENEEA in the germline V gene. The CDR3 is 12 residues long. What supplied the PBMC was buffy coats of healthy donors. Duplicate vials holding 150,000 sorted CD8+ T cells per subset yielded the RNA. These data are taken from a study of human CD8 memory T cell subsets. Researchers made TCR beta libraries via UMI-labeled 5' RACE. TCRdb re-called the 5' RACE reads; one entry per CDR3 protein, DNA not given. The specimen's table records several thousand distinct CDR3 sequences. General study points: Stem-like memory and precursor exhausted T cells, unlike effector memory cells, were similarly highly diverse. Chao1 estimates suggested stem-like memory T cells were more diverse than precursor exhausted T cells.

The rearrangement uses TRBV11-3 and TRBJ2-3. The sample consisted of CD8+ T cells from PBMCs. The receptor was isolated from a human donor in good health. The CDR3 loop reads CASSLGDDTQYF.